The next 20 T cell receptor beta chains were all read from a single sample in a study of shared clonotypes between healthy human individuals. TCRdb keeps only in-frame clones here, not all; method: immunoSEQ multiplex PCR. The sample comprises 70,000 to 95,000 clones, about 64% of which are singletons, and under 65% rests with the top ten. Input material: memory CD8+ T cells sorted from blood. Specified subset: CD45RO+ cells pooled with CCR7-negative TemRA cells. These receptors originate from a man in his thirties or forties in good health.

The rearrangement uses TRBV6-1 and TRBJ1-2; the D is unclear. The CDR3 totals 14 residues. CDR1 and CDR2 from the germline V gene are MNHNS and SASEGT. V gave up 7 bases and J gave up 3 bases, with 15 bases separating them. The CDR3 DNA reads TGTGCCAGCACCAAAACAAGGTTGGACTATGGCTACACCTTC. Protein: CASTKTRLDYGYTF.

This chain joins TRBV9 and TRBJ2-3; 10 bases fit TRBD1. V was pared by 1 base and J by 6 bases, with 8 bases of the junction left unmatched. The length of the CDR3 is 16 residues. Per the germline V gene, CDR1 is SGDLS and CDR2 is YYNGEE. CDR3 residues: CASSVHGTGEGDTQYF. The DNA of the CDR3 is TGTGCCAGCAGCGTACATGGGACAGGGGAGGGGGATACGCAGTATTTT.

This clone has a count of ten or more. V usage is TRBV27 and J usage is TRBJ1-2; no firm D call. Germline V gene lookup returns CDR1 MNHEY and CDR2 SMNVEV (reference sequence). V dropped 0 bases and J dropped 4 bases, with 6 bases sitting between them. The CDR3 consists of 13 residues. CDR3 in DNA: TGTGCCAGCAGTTTATCAGCGTTCTATGGCTACACCTTC. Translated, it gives CASSLSAFYGYTF.

The CDR3 protein is CASSENLEANTGELFF. The CDR3 DNA is TGTGCCAGCAGTGAAAATTTGGAGGCGAACACCGGGGAGCTGTTTTTT. The chain recombines TRBV2 with TRBJ2-2; tentative D call: TRBD2 (5 bases). V was shortened by 2 bases and J by 0 bases, with 10 bases between the two germline ends. Per the germline V gene, CDR1 is SNHLY and CDR2 is FYNNEI. This CDR3 is 16 amino acids long. Drawing the rest from reference TRBV2 and TRBJ2-2, the complete variable domain is EPEVTQTPSHQVTQMGQEVILRCVPISNHLYFYWYRQILGQKVEFLVSFYNNEISEKSEIFDDQFSVERPDGSNFTLKIRSTKLEDSAMYFCASSENLEANTGELFFGEGSRLTVL.

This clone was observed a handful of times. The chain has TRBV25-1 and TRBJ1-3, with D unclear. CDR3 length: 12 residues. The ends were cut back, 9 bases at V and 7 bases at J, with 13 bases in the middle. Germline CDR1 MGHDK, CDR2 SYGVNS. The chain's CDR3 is CASENGRNTIYF. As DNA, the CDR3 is TGTGCCAGTGAAAACGGGAGGAACACCATATATTTT.

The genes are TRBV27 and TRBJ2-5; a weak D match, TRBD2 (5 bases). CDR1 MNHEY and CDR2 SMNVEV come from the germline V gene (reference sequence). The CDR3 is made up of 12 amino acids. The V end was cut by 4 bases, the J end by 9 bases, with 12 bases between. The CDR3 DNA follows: TGTGCCAGCAGTTCGGGGTCCCGGGCCCAGTACTTC. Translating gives CASSSGSRAQYF.

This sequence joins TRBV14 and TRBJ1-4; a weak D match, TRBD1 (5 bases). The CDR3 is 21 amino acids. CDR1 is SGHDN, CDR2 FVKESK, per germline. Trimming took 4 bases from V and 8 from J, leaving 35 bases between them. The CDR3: CASSLGSRVEFLGPFYEKLFF. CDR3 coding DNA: TGTGCCAGCAGCCTAGGGAGCCGGGTCGAGTTCCTGGGGCCCTTCTACGAAAAACTGTTTTTT. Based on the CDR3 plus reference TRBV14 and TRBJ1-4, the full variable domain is EAGVTQFPSHSVIEKGQTVTLRCDPISGHDNLYWYRRVMGKEIKFLLHFVKESKQDESGMPNNRFLAERTGGTYSTLKVQPAELEDSGVYFCASSLGSRVEFLGPFYEKLFFGSGTQLSVL.

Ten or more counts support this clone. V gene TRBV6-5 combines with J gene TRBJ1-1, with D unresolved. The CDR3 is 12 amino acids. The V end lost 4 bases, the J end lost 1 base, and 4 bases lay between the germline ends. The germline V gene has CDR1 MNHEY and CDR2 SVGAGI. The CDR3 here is CASSWGNTEAFF. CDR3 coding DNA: TGTGCCAGCAGTTGGGGGAACACTGAAGCTTTCTTT.

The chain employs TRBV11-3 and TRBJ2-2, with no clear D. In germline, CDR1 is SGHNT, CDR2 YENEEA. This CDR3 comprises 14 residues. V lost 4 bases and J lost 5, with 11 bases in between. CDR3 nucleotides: TGTGCCAGCAGCTCCCCCCTAGAAACCGGGGAGCTGTTTTTT. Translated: CASSSPLETGELFF.

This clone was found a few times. In DNA form, the CDR3 reads TGCAGCGTTGAAGATGTCGGGTCCGGGGCGACCGGGGAGCTGTTTTTT. Amino acid sequence: CSVEDVGSGATGELFF. The chain is built from TRBV29-1 and TRBJ2-2; the D gene could be TRBD1 or TRBD2 (5 bases each). This CDR3 region has 16 residues. Germline V CDR1 and CDR2: SQVTM, ANQGSEA. The V gene lost 0 bases and the J gene lost 5 bases, with 16 bases spanning the gap.

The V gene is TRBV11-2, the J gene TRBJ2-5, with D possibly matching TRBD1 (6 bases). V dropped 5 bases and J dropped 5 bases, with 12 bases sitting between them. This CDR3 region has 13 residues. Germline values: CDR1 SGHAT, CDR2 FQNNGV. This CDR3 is CASSPWTAETQYF. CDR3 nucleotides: TGTGCCAGCAGCCCCTGGACAGCCGAGACCCAGTACTTC.

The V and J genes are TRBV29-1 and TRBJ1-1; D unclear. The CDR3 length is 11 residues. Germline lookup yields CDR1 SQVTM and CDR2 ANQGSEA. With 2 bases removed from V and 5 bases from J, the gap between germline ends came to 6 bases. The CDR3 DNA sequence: TGCAGCGTTGAATGGGCGACTGAAGCTTTCTTT. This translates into CSVEWATEAFF.

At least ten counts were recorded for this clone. Written as DNA, the CDR3 is TGTGCCAGCAGCCAAGATAGTGGGAGTTACACTGAAGCTTTCTTT. It translates to CASSQDSGSYTEAFF. The V gene is TRBV14, the J gene TRBJ1-1; unclear D gene. The V gene's germline CDR1 is SGHDN and CDR2 FVKESK. CDR3 length: 15 residues. V dropped 0 bases and J dropped 3 bases, with 11 bases sitting between them.

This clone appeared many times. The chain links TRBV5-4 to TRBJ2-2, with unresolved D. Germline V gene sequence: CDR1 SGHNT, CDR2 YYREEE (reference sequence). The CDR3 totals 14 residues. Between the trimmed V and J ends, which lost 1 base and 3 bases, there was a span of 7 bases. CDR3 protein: CASSLSRDTGELFF. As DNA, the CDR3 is TGTGCCAGCAGCTTGTCGCGAGACACCGGGGAGCTGTTTTTT.

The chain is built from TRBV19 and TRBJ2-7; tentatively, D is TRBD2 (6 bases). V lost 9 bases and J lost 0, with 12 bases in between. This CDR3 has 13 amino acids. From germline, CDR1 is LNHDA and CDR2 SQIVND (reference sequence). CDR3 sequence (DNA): TGTGCCAGCTATCTGGGGGGCTCCTACGAGCAGTACTTC. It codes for CASYLGGSYEQYF.

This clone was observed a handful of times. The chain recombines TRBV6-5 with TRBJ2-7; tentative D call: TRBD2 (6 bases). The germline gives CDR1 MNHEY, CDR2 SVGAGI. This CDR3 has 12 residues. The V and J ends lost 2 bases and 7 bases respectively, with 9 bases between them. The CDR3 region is CASSYPAGEQYF. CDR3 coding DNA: TGTGCCAGCAGTTACCCTGCGGGGGAGCAGTACTTC.

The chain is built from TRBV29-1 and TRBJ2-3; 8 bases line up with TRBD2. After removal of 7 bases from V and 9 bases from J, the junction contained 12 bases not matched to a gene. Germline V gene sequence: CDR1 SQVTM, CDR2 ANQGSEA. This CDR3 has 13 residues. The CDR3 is CSGSSGRAATQYF. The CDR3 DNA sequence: TGCAGCGGTTCTTCCGGGAGGGCCGCGACGCAGTATTTT.

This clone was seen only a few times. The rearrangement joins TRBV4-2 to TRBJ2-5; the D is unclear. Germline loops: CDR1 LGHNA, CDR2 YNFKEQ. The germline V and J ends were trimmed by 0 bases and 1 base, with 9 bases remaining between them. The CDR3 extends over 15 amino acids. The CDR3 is CASSQDPGGQETQYF. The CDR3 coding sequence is TGTGCCAGCAGCCAAGACCCAGGCGGCCAAGAGACCCAGTACTTC.

CDR3 protein: CASSFRGAETEAFF. CDR3 nucleotide sequence: TGTGCCAGCAGCTTCCGGGGGGCCGAGACTGAAGCTTTCTTT. The chain recombines TRBV7-2 with TRBJ1-1; a possible D gene is TRBD1 (6 bases). Between the trimmed V and J ends, which lost 3 bases and 5 bases, there was a span of 13 bases. The CDR3 contains 14 residues. The germline gives CDR1 SGHTA, CDR2 FQGNSA. The whole variable domain, filled in from reference TRBV7-2 and TRBJ1-1, reads GAGVSQSPSNKVTEKGKDVELRCDPISGHTALYWYRQSLGQGLEFLIYFQGNSAPDKSGLPSDRFSAERTGGSVSTLTIQRTQQEDSAVYLCASSFRGAETEAFFGQGTRLTVV.

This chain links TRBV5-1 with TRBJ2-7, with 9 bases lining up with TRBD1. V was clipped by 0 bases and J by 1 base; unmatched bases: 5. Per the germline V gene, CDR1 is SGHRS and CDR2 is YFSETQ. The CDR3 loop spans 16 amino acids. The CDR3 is CASSLVWTGVSYEQYF. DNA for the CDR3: TGCGCCAGCAGCTTGGTTTGGACAGGGGTGTCCTACGAGCAGTACTTC.